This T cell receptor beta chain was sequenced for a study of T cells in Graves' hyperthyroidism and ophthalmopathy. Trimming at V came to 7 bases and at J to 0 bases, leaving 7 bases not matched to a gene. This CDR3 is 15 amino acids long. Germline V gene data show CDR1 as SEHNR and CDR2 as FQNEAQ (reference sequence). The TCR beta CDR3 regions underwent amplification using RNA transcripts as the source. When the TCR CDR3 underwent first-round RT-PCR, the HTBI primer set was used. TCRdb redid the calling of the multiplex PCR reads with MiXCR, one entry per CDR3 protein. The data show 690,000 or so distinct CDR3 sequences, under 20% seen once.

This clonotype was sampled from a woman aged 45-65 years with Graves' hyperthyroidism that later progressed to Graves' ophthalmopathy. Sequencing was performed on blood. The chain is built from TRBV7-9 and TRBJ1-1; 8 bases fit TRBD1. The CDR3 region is CASNPGGSLNTEAFF. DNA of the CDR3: TGTGCCAGCAACCCAGGGGGCAGTTTGAACACTGAAGCTTTCTTT.